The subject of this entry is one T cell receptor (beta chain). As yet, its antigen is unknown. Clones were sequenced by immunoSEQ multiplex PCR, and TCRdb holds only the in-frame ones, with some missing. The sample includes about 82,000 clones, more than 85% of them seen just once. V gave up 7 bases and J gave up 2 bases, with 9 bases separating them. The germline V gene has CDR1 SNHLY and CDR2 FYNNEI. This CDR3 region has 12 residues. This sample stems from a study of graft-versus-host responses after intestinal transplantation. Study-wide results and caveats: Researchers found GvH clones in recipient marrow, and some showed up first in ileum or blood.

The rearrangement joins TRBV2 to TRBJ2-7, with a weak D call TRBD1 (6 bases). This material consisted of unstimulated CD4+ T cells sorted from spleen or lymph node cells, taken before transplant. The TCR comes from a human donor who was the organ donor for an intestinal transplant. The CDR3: CASNRQAYEQYF. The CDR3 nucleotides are TGTGCCAGCAATAGACAGGCCTACGAGCAGTACTTC.